This T cell receptor beta chain stems from a study of response to subunit inactivated influenza vaccine. CDR3 size: 17 residues. Trimming cost V 1 base and J 1 base; bases outside gene matches: 4. The germline V gene has CDR1 MGHDK and CDR2 SYGVNS. Each CDR3 protein gets one entry after TCRdb re-called the RT-PCR reads with MiXCR. Of roughly 620,000 distinct CDR3 sequences listed, about 11% are singletons. This clonotype was seen a handful of times. These data are also associated with another study on T cells expressing NK-cell markers. According to that study: Researchers built TCR beta cDNA using 5'RACE template switching with UMIs.

V is TRBV25-1 and J is TRBJ2-1, with 10 bases fitting TRBD2. The source material was PBMCs from blood, sampled on the day of vaccination. The origin of this receptor is a man in his fifties who received an inactivated influenza vaccine. The DNA of the CDR3 is TGTGCCAGCAGTGAATTAACGACTAGCGGGTCCTACAATGAGCAGTTCTTC. It encodes CASSELTTSGSYNEQFF.